This T cell receptor (beta chain) is from a study of preoperative IRX-2 immunotherapy in early breast cancer. Only in-frame clones appear in the TCRdb table, and some are missing; sequencing was by immunoSEQ multiplex PCR. The repertoire holds 90,000 to 100,000 clones, approximately 90% seen once, with about 1.9% in the top ten. The ends were cut back, 4 bases at V and 0 bases at J, with 4 bases in the middle. CDR1 is SGHNT, CDR2 YENEEA, per germline. This CDR3 comprises 14 residues. The treatment denotes: preoperative locoregional IRX-2 cytokine immunotherapy. Preoperative locoregional IRX-2 cytokine immunotherapy was tested in the phase Ib source study.

The genes are TRBV11-3 and TRBJ1-6, with D unresolved. The clonotype was recovered from a human donor with breast cancer. The sequenced sample was tumor tissue, obtained after IRX-2 immunotherapy. The CDR3 coding sequence is TGTGCCAGCAGCTCGAGCTCCTATAATTCACCCCTCCACTTT. Translation: CASSSSSYNSPLHF.